The 17 T cell receptor beta chains below were found in one sample sequenced in a study of T-cell memory formation after mild COVID-19. TCRdb recomputed calls from the 5' RACE reads with MiXCR, one row per CDR3 protein. The table shows roughly 100,000 distinct CDR3 sequences, with over 12% occurring only once. The sample was PBMCs or a T cell subset sorted from them (not recorded which). The receptors here all came from a man younger than 35 who had mild COVID-19 (a few samples of this study predate the infection). Cell type and time point are not known.

This clonotype was observed many times. CDR3 sequence (DNA): TGTGCCAGCAGCCCGAGGGACACGAGACTCAAAGAGACCCAGTACTTC. It encodes CASSPRDTRLKETQYF. The chain employs TRBV7-9 and TRBJ2-5, with D possibly matching TRBD1 (6 bases). This CDR3 spans 16 amino acids. CDR1 and CDR2 (germline): SEHNR, FQNEAQ (reference sequence). Trimming took off 5 bases at V and 3 bases at J, with 19 bases between the two ends.

The sample holds a few counts of this clonotype. The genes are TRBV7-2 and TRBJ1-1, with unresolved D. V shed 3 bases and J shed 0 bases, with 11 bases lying between them. The germline V gene has CDR1 SGHTA and CDR2 FQGNSA. CDR3 length: 15 residues. CDR3 nucleotides: TGTGCCAGCAGCTTTCCGGCCAACATGAACACTGAAGCTTTCTTT. Its translation is CASSFPANMNTEAFF.

The chain couples TRBV27 to TRBJ2-7, with TRBD1 as a possible D gene (6 bases). The CDR3 loop spans 13 amino acids. Germline CDR1 MNHEY, CDR2 SMNVEV (reference sequence). The V end lost 6 bases, the J end lost 1 base, and 10 bases lay between the germline ends. Here the CDR3 DNA reads TGTGCCAGCAGCGTCGGACAGTCCTACGAGCAGTACTTC. Its protein product is CASSVGQSYEQYF.

This clonotype was seen repeatedly, ten times or more. The V call is TRBV21-1, the J call TRBJ2-7. TRBV21-1 is shown as a pseudogene. The CDR3 runs to 15 residues. Here the CDR3 DNA reads TGTGCCAGCAGCAAATCGGGGGTCGGACTCTACGAGCAGTACTTC. Translation gives CASSKSGVGLYEQYF.

This clonotype was detected only a few times. V and J are TRBV20-1 and TRBJ1-1, with D unclear. The CDR3 extends over 15 amino acids. Germline CDR1 reads DFQATT; CDR2 reads SNEGSKA (reference sequence). Deletions cut 0 bases from V and 0 bases from J, with 11 bases between. CDR3 bases: TGCAGTGCTAGAGATGGGCCCTTGGTGAACACTGAAGCTTTCTTT. Translating it yields CSARDGPLVNTEAFF.

In its sample, this clonotype was seen many times. J is TRBJ1-1 and V is TRBV7-9; unclear D gene. Trimming shortened V by 5 bases and J by 5 bases, and 9 bases separated the two germline ends. Germline-derived CDR1 and CDR2 are SEHNR and FQNEAQ (reference sequence). CDR3 length: 12 residues. In DNA form, the CDR3 reads TGTGCCAGCAGCCCTGGCGGGACTGAAGCTTTCTTT. It specifies CASSPGGTEAFF. Looking up the rest from reference TRBV7-9 and TRBJ1-1 gives the full variable domain: DTGVSQNPRHKITKRGQNVTFRCDPISEHNRLYWYRQTLGQGPEFLTYFQNEAQLEKSRLLSDRFSAERPKGSFSTLEIQRTEQGDSAMYLCASSPGGTEAFFGQGTRLTVV.

This rearrangement joins TRBV28 to TRBJ2-7; 8 bases map to TRBD1. The V and J ends lost 10 bases and 3 bases, in that order; junction bases with no gene match: 11. Germline V gives CDR1 MDHEN, CDR2 SYDVKM. The CDR3 totals 14 residues. The CDR3 DNA reads as TGTGCCACCCATACCGACAGGGGCCTCTACGAGCAGTACGTC. It specifies CATHTDRGLYEQYV.

This clonotype was seen a few times. V gene TRBV5-1 combines with J gene TRBJ2-7; perhaps TRBD1 as D (6 bases). Germline CDR1 is SGHRS and CDR2 is YFSETQ. This CDR3 has 14 residues. Between the trimmed V and J ends, which lost 4 bases and 0 bases, there was a span of 11 bases. Here the CDR3 reads CASSPSTGSYEQYV. DNA of the CDR3: TGCGCCAGCAGCCCTTCGACAGGCTCCTACGAGCAGTACGTC.

This clonotype was found a few times. The chain couples TRBV7-9 to TRBJ2-7; D is unresolved. The CDR3 runs 12 residues. Trimming shortened V by 3 bases and J by 3 bases, and 6 bases separated the two germline ends. Germline V gene lookup returns CDR1 SEHNR and CDR2 FQNEAQ (reference sequence). The DNA of the CDR3 is TGTGCCAGCAGCTTCAAAAGCTACGAGCAGTACGTC. Residues: CASSFKSYEQYV.

This clonotype came up a few times. The chain employs TRBV7-3 and TRBJ2-1; 10 nucleotides align to TRBD2. This CDR3 region has 16 residues. V lost 3 bases to trimming and J lost 6 bases; unmatched junction nucleotides: 8. Germline CDR1 SGHTA, CDR2 FQGTGA. This chain's CDR3 is CASSLDSGGLLNEQFF. The CDR3 DNA reads as TGTGCCAGCAGCTTGGATAGCGGGGGGCTCCTCAATGAGCAGTTCTTC.

The V call is TRBV27, the J call TRBJ2-7; TRBD1 matches 7 bases. The CDR3 consists of 16 residues. CDR1 MNHEY and CDR2 SMNVEV come from the germline V gene (reference sequence). Trimming at V came to 5 bases and at J to 2 bases, leaving 12 bases not matched to a gene. In nucleotides, the CDR3 is TGTGCCAGCAGTCTGGCCTTGGGACAGCTGACCTACGAGCAGTACTTC. It codes for CASSLALGQLTYEQYF.

CDR3 sequence: CSASGGGTQYF. The CDR3 region has the DNA TGCAGCGCTAGCGGGGGCGGTACGCAGTATTTT. The chain couples TRBV29-1 to TRBJ2-3; 10 positions match TRBD2. The CDR3 totals 11 residues. V lost 7 bases and J lost 8; bases outside the gene matches: 3. Germline loops: CDR1 SQVTM, CDR2 ANQGSEA.

This clonotype was observed a handful of times. The chain is built from TRBV20-1 and TRBJ2-7; 8 bases fit TRBD1. The J segment lost 4 bases and the V segment lost 6 bases, leaving 5 bases of the junction unmatched. The CDR3 is made up of 12 amino acids. Germline V CDR1 and CDR2: DFQATT, SNEGSKA (reference sequence). The CDR3, as DNA: TGCAGTGCCAAGGACAGGGTATACGAGCAGTACTTC. This sequence encodes CSAKDRVYEQYF.

This clonotype was seen only a few times. The CDR3 DNA reads as TGTGCCAGCAGCGTCACACTAGGGGTATACTCTGGGGCCAACGTCCTGACTTTC. The encoded protein is CASSVTLGVYSGANVLTF. This chain uses TRBV27 with TRBJ2-6, with D perhaps TRBD1 or TRBD2 (5 bases each). With 6 bases removed from V and 0 bases from J, the gap between germline ends came to 18 bases. The germline V gene has CDR1 MNHEY and CDR2 SMNVEV (reference sequence). The CDR3 covers 18 residues.

This clonotype was found a few times. The genes are TRBV9 and TRBJ2-1, with 10 nucleotides matching TRBD2. Trimming at V came to 6 bases and at J to 9 bases, leaving 6 bases not matched to a gene. The CDR3 is 13 amino acids. The V gene's germline CDR1 is SGDLS and CDR2 YYNGEE. The CDR3, as DNA: TGTGCCAGCACAGCGGGGGGGACCGCTGAGCAGTTCTTC. Translating gives CASTAGGTAEQFF.

CDR3 sequence: CASSETGTYEQYF. For the CDR3, the DNA is TGCGCCAGCAGCGAGACAGGGACATACGAGCAGTACTTC. This chain connects TRBV5-1 to TRBJ2-7, with TRBD1 identical over 7 bases. The CDR3 totals 13 residues. CDR1 and CDR2 (germline): SGHRS, YFSETQ. The junction had 5 bases not matched to a gene; V was cut back by 4 bases and J by 4 bases. The complete variable domain, with remaining parts taken from reference TRBV5-1 and TRBJ2-7, reads KAGVTQTPRYLIKTRGQQVTLSCSPISGHRSVSWYQQTPGQGLQFLFEYFSETQRNKGNFPGRFSGRQFSNSRSEMNVSTLELGDSALYLCASSETGTYEQYFGPGTRLTVT.

This chain joins TRBV7-2 and TRBJ2-3; maybe TRBD1 (6 bases). Germline V gene data show CDR1 as SGHTA and CDR2 as FQGNSA. The V end was cut by 0 bases, the J end by 2 bases, with 15 bases between. CDR3 length: 17 residues. The CDR3 DNA is TGTGCCAGCAGCTTAGCGTCTACAGGGATCCCCACAGATACGCAGTATTTT. This codes for CASSLASTGIPTDTQYF.